Listed below are T cell receptor beta chains from one sample, sequenced in a study of T cells in Graves' hyperthyroidism and ophthalmopathy. MiXCR, applied by TCRdb to the multiplex PCR reads, yields one record per CDR3 protein. This table holds roughly 380,000 distinct CDR3 sequences, 13% found once. Sequencing used blood. All receptors derive from a man in his thirties or forties with Graves' hyperthyroidism that later progressed to Graves' ophthalmopathy. CDR3s include the opening cysteine and the closing phenylalanine or tryptophan. Each record gives: CDR3 protein, CDR3 DNA, V gene, D gene, clone size, J gene. D genes are given only for firm matches. Clone size, where shown, is once, few, many, or a class for clones that have expanded.

cdr3_aa: CAWDPGRNEKLFF
cdr3_nt: TGTGCCTGGGACCCGGGACGGAATGAAAAACTGTTTTTT
v_call: TRBV30
d_call: .
clone_size: few
j_call: TRBJ1-4

cdr3_aa: CSALTDYEQYF
cdr3_nt: TGCAGTGCTTTGACGGACTACGAGCAGTACTTC
v_call: TRBV20-1
d_call: .
clone_size: many
j_call: TRBJ2-7

cdr3_aa: CSVGQGTSTDTQYF
cdr3_nt: TGCAGCGTCGGACAGGGAACTAGCACAGATACGCAGTATTTT
v_call: TRBV29-1
d_call: TRBD1
clone_size: .
j_call: TRBJ2-3

cdr3_aa: CASSFSDSLYNEQFF
cdr3_nt: TGTGCCAGCAGTTTTTCGGACAGCCTCTACAATGAGCAGTTCTTC
v_call: TRBV27
d_call: .
clone_size: .
j_call: TRBJ2-1

cdr3_aa: CASGDRGMGNQPQHF
cdr3_nt: TGTGCCAGTGGTGACAGGGGCATGGGCAATCAGCCCCAGCATTTT
v_call: TRBV19
d_call: TRBD1
clone_size: .
j_call: TRBJ1-5

cdr3_aa: CASSYRTGGGNQPQHF
cdr3_nt: TGTGCCAGCAGTTACCGGACAGGGGGCGGCAATCAGCCCCAGCATTTT
v_call: TRBV6-5
d_call: TRBD1
clone_size: few
j_call: TRBJ1-5

cdr3_aa: CSAFRGGGDSPLHF
cdr3_nt: TGCAGTGCCTTTCGTGGGGGAGGGGATTCACCCCTCCACTTT
v_call: TRBV20-1
d_call: .
clone_size: few
j_call: TRBJ1-6

cdr3_aa: CASSPQGSEQFF
cdr3_nt: TGTGCCAGCAGTCCACAGGGTAGTGAGCAGTTCTTC
v_call: TRBV2
d_call: .
clone_size: .
j_call: TRBJ2-1

cdr3_aa: CASSYWTGDRSPLHF
cdr3_nt: TGTGCCAGCAGTTACTGGACAGGGGATCGGTCACCCCTCCACTTT
v_call: TRBV6-5
d_call: TRBD1
clone_size: many
j_call: TRBJ1-6

cdr3_aa: CASSPGQEDTPLHF
cdr3_nt: TGTGCCAGCAGCCCGGGACAAGAGGATACACCCCTCCACTTT
v_call: TRBV11-3
d_call: .
clone_size: many
j_call: TRBJ1-6

cdr3_aa: CSVLQGGLYNEQFF
cdr3_nt: TGCAGTGTCCTACAGGGGGGGTTATACAATGAGCAGTTCTTC
v_call: TRBV20-1
d_call: .
clone_size: .
j_call: TRBJ2-1

cdr3_aa: CASSSWEGERIETQYF
cdr3_nt: TGTGCCAGCAGCTCTTGGGAGGGGGAGCGGATAGAGACCCAGTACTTC
v_call: TRBV7-9
d_call: .
clone_size: .
j_call: TRBJ2-5

cdr3_aa: CASSPRDGIITEKLFF
cdr3_nt: TGTGCCAGCAGCCCCCGAGACGGGATTATTACTGAAAAACTGTTTTTT
v_call: TRBV9
d_call: .
clone_size: few
j_call: TRBJ1-4

cdr3_aa: CASRETGTSAYEQYF
cdr3_nt: TGTGCCAGCAGGGAGACCGGGACTAGCGCCTACGAGCAGTACTTC
v_call: TRBV28
d_call: TRBD2
clone_size: .
j_call: TRBJ2-7

cdr3_aa: CASSFRDRGFYGYTF
cdr3_nt: TGTGCCAGCAGTTTTAGGGACAGGGGATTTTATGGCTACACCTTC
v_call: TRBV27
d_call: TRBD1
clone_size: few
j_call: TRBJ1-2

cdr3_aa: CASSIRSYNEQFF
cdr3_nt: TGTGCCAGTAGTATCCGCAGTTACAATGAGCAGTTCTTC
v_call: TRBV19
d_call: .
clone_size: .
j_call: TRBJ2-1

cdr3_aa: CATSRDGTGRYGNQPQHF
cdr3_nt: TGTGCCACCAGCAGAGATGGGACAGGGAGGTATGGCAATCAGCCCCAGCATTTT
v_call: TRBV15
d_call: TRBD1
clone_size: many
j_call: TRBJ1-5

cdr3_aa: CASSQPSVRLTTPYGYTF
cdr3_nt: TGTGCCAGCAGCCAACCCTCTGTTCGGCTGACTACCCCCTATGGCTACACCTTC
v_call: TRBV14
d_call: .
clone_size: .
j_call: TRBJ1-2

cdr3_aa: CASSSRQGVKDEKLFF
cdr3_nt: TGCGCCAGCAGCTCCCGACAGGGGGTAAAGGATGAAAAACTGTTTTTT
v_call: TRBV5-1
d_call: TRBD1
clone_size: .
j_call: TRBJ1-4

cdr3_aa: CASSILYEQYF
cdr3_nt: TGTGCCAGCAGCATACTCTACGAGCAGTACTTC
v_call: TRBV7-9
d_call: .
clone_size: few
j_call: TRBJ2-7

cdr3_aa: CASSRQGIQETQYF
cdr3_nt: TGTGCCAGTAGTAGACAGGGAATCCAAGAGACCCAGTACTTC
v_call: TRBV19
d_call: TRBD1
clone_size: .
j_call: TRBJ2-5

cdr3_aa: CASSWDPDTMNTEAFF
cdr3_nt: TGCGCCAGCAGCTGGGACCCGGACACAATGAACACTGAAGCTTTCTTT
v_call: TRBV5-1
d_call: .
clone_size: many
j_call: TRBJ1-1

cdr3_aa: CASSQIWGLPLHF
cdr3_nt: TGTGCCAGCAGCCAGATTTGGGGGTTACCCCTCCACTTT
v_call: TRBV14
d_call: .
clone_size: few
j_call: TRBJ1-6

cdr3_aa: CASADSYNEQFF
cdr3_nt: TGTGCCTCAGCGGACTCCTACAATGAGCAGTTCTTC
v_call: TRBV9
d_call: .
clone_size: few
j_call: TRBJ2-1

cdr3_aa: CASGAGIAGGSTDTQYF
cdr3_nt: TGTGCTAGTGGTGCCGGGATAGCGGGGGGGTCCACAGATACGCAGTATTTT
v_call: TRBV12-5
d_call: TRBD2
clone_size: many
j_call: TRBJ2-3

cdr3_aa: CATRGYSNQPQHF
cdr3_nt: TGTGCCACGAGGGGTTATAGCAATCAGCCCCAGCATTTT
v_call: TRBV15
d_call: .
clone_size: few
j_call: TRBJ1-5

cdr3_aa: CASSPGLPGNQPQHF
cdr3_nt: TGTGCCAGCAGTCCGGGACTCCCCGGGAATCAGCCCCAGCATTTT
v_call: TRBV28
d_call: .
clone_size: many
j_call: TRBJ1-5

cdr3_aa: CSARVGIGTTTYGYTF
cdr3_nt: TGCAGTGCTAGAGTGGGGATTGGGACGACCACATATGGCTACACCTTC
v_call: TRBV20-1
d_call: .
clone_size: few
j_call: TRBJ1-2

cdr3_aa: CASSSTLRETQYF
cdr3_nt: TGTGCCAGCAGCTCCACCCTCCGAGAGACCCAGTACTTC
v_call: TRBV27
d_call: .
clone_size: .
j_call: TRBJ2-5

cdr3_aa: CASRWGVYGYTF
cdr3_nt: TGTGCCAGCAGGTGGGGGGTGTATGGCTACACCTTC
v_call: TRBV12-3/TRBV12-4
d_call: .
clone_size: .
j_call: TRBJ1-2

cdr3_aa: CASSLGGSWANDEQYF
cdr3_nt: TGCGCCAGCAGCTTAGGTGGCAGCTGGGCTAACGACGAGCAGTACTTC
v_call: TRBV5-1
d_call: .
clone_size: many
j_call: TRBJ2-7

cdr3_aa: CASSQGQIEAFF
cdr3_nt: TGTGCCAGCAGCCAAGGGCAGATTGAAGCTTTCTTT
v_call: TRBV3-1
d_call: .
clone_size: many
j_call: TRBJ1-1

cdr3_aa: CASSERGADYNSPLHF
cdr3_nt: TGTGCCAGCAGTGAACGGGGGGCAGACTATAATTCACCCCTCCACTTT
v_call: TRBV6-1
d_call: .
clone_size: .
j_call: TRBJ1-6

cdr3_aa: CSARRTGVGEKLFF
cdr3_nt: TGCAGTGCTAGAAGGACAGGGGTGGGGGAAAAACTGTTTTTT
v_call: TRBV20-1
d_call: TRBD1
clone_size: many
j_call: TRBJ1-4

cdr3_aa: CASSDRTGNNEKLFF
cdr3_nt: TGTGCCAGCAGTGACCGGACCGGTAATAATGAAAAACTGTTTTTT
v_call: TRBV6-1
d_call: .
clone_size: many
j_call: TRBJ1-4